This T cell receptor (beta chain) was obtained from a study of blood T cells in healthy people across ages. A single count supports this clonotype. Sample-barcoded 5' priming and a J-beta primer mix drove a second PCR of about 7 to 11 cycles. Via MiXCR, TCRdb re-called the 5' RACE reads, giving one row per CDR3 protein. The data contain 1 million to 1.2 million distinct CDR3 sequences, about two fifths of them singletons. Sequences were obtained from blood. The sequence was obtained from a man between 18 and 35 years old in good health.

The CDR3 sequence is CASSPGKFDRGAGYGYTF. DNA for the CDR3: TGTGCCAGCAGCCCCGGAAAGTTCGACAGGGGGGCTGGCTATGGCTACACCTTC. V usage is TRBV7-9 and J usage is TRBJ1-2; TRBD1 matches at 9 bases. The germline CDR1 and CDR2 sequences are SEHNR and FQNEAQ (reference sequence). CDR3 length: 18 amino acids. V gave up 5 bases and J gave up 4 bases; unmatched junction bases: 17.